The rows below give T cell receptor beta chains drawn from one sample of a study of cytomegalovirus exposure and HLA in healthy donors. Produced via immunoSEQ multiplex PCR; TCRdb's table is partial and in-frame only. Found here are fewer than 250,000 clones, roughly 80% of them singletons; the top ten hold approximately 2.9%. The sample was PBMCs. Every receptor here comes from a man aged 25-45 years in good health and CMV-seronegative. CDR3s include the opening cysteine and the closing phenylalanine or tryptophan. Fields, in order: J gene, V gene, D gene, clone size, CDR3 DNA, CDR3 protein. The D gene is left open where the match is weak. Rows give clone size only sometimes, using once, few, many, or a class for an expanded clone.

>TRBJ1-1|TRBV29-1|TRBD1|NA
TGCAGCGCAAACAGGGGAGGAGGGACTGAAGCTTTCTTT
CSANRGGGTEAFF
>TRBJ1-2|TRBV28|TRBD1|few
TGTGCCAGCACCTCAGGGGGTTGGGAAGGCTACACCTTC
CASTSGGWEGYTF
>TRBJ1-5|TRBV28|NA|NA
TGTGCCAGCAGTTTATTAGGAGATCAGCCCCAGCATTTT
CASSLLGDQPQHF
>TRBJ1-5|TRBV6-6|TRBD1|NA
TGTGCCAGCAGTTACTCCCCCGGGACAGGGGAACAGCCCCAGCATTTT
CASSYSPGTGEQPQHF
>TRBJ2-7|TRBV13|TRBD1|NA
TGTGCCAGCAGCTTGGACAGGGCATCCTACGAGCAGTACTTC
CASSLDRASYEQYF
>TRBJ2-7|TRBV6-5|TRBD2|NA
TGTGCCAGCAGTACAAGAGCGGGGGCCTCCTACGAGCAGTACTTC
CASSTRAGASYEQYF
>TRBJ2-2|TRBV7-6|NA|NA
TGTGCCAGCAGCTTATTGGCAGGGCTGTACACCGGGGAGCTGTTTTTT
CASSLLAGLYTGELFF
>TRBJ1-1|TRBV4-1|NA|NA
TGCGCCAGCAGCCAAGTTCCAGGGAGGATCTTGGCTGGTGAAGCTTTCTTT
CASSQVPGRILAGEAFF
>TRBJ2-7|TRBV28|NA|NA
TGTGCCAGCAGTCGCTACCCCCTCAGGACAGCCTACGAGCAGTACTTC
CASSRYPLRTAYEQYF
>TRBJ1-1|TRBV2|NA|NA
TGTGCCAGCAGGGCAGAGGAAACTAACACTGAAGCTTTCTTT
CASRAEETNTEAFF
>TRBJ2-6|TRBV5-1|NA|NA
TGCGCCAGCAGCCCAGGAGGGGCCAACGTCCTGACTTTC
CASSPGGANVLTF
>TRBJ1-4|TRBV7-2|NA|few
TGTGCCAGCAGCTTAATAGAGTTTGAAAAACTGTTTTTT
CASSLIEFEKLFF
>TRBJ2-2|TRBV4-3|NA|NA
TGCGCCAGCAGCCAAGTTGCGGGAATTAGAACCGGGGAGCTGTTTTTT
CASSQVAGIRTGELFF
>TRBJ2-2|TRBV13|TRBD1|once
TGTGCCAGCGGAACCGGGACAGGGGGCTCCGGGGAGCTGTTTTTT
CASGTGTGGSGELFF
>TRBJ1-2|TRBV15|NA|many
TGTGCCACCAGCCTCCAGGGAAGGGAAAGCTACACCTTC
CATSLQGRESYTF
>TRBJ2-5|TRBV6-1|TRBD1|few
TGTGCCAGCAGTGTGGGGACAGCCAAAGAGACCCAGTACTTC
CASSVGTAKETQYF
>TRBJ1-5|TRBV9|NA|NA
TGTGCCAGCAGCGTAGGAGTGTATCAGCCCCAGCATTTT
CASSVGVYQPQHF
>TRBJ1-6|TRBV10-3|NA|NA
TGTGCCATCAGGGGAGACGACTCACCCCTCCACTTT
CAIRGDDSPLHF
>TRBJ2-5|TRBV27|NA|once
TGTGCCAGCAGTTTAAGGGGGGGCCGGGGGCAGTACTTC
CASSLRGGRGQYF
>TRBJ2-7|TRBV28|NA|NA
TGTGCCAGCAGTTTACAGGGGCTGGAGCAGTACTTC
CASSLQGLEQYF
>TRBJ1-1|TRBV6-5|TRBD1|NA
TGTGCCAGCAGTTACTCGGGACAGGGTGTCGTGGGAGCTTTCTTT
CASSYSGQGVVGAFF
>TRBJ2-7|TRBV15|NA|NA
TGTGCCACCAGCAGAGATGAGGAAGAGCAGTACTTC
CATSRDEEEQYF
>TRBJ1-2|TRBV28|TRBD1|NA
TGTGCCAGCAGTTCATTGGACAGGGGGGAGGGTGGCGGGGGCTACACCTTC
CASSSLDRGEGGGGYTF
>TRBJ2-5|TRBV19|TRBD1|NA
TGTGCCAGTAGTATAGATCGGACAGGGCGGAGGGAAGAGACCCAGCACTTC
CASSIDRTGRREETQHF
>TRBJ1-2|TRBV20-1|NA|NA
TGCAGTGCCCCGGGAGGCTATGGCTACACCTTC
CSAPGGYGYTF
>TRBJ1-2|TRBV27|NA|NA
TGTGCCAGCAGTTTAACCAGGGCTAACTATGGCTACACCTTC
CASSLTRANYGYTF
>TRBJ2-7|TRBV9|TRBD1|NA
TGTGCCAGCAGCGTAGATGGGACAGGGTACGAGCAGTACTTC
CASSVDGTGYEQYF
>TRBJ2-7|TRBV6-5|TRBD1|once
TGTGCCAGCAGTTACTCGGGGACAGGCCCCTACGAGCAGTACTTC
CASSYSGTGPYEQYF
>TRBJ2-7|TRBV7-9|NA|NA
TGTGCCAGCAGCGTTCCGAGCTCCTACGAGCAGTACTTC
CASSVPSSYEQYF
>TRBJ1-1|TRBV2|NA|NA
TGTGCCAGCAGTCTCCAGGGTCTCATGAACACGGAAGCTTTCTTT
CASSLQGLMNTEAFF
>TRBJ2-7|TRBV5-6|NA|NA
TGTGCCAGCAGCTTGGAACACTACGAGCAGTACTTC
CASSLEHYEQYF
>TRBJ2-6|TRBV7-2|NA|NA
TGTGCCACCTTCCTTGGGGGACTCTTAACTGGGGCCAGCGTCCTGACTTTC
CATFLGGLLTGASVLTF
>TRBJ1-1|TRBV6-1|NA|NA
TGTGCCAGCAGTGAAAGATACTCGAACACTGAAGCTTTCTTT
CASSERYSNTEAFF
>TRBJ2-7|TRBV5-1|TRBD2|NA
TGCGCCAGCAGCCCGGGACTAGCGACGCCCTACGAGCAGTACTTC
CASSPGLATPYEQYF
>TRBJ2-7|TRBV28|NA|few
TGTGCCAGCAGTCCTAGATACGAGCAGTACTTC
CASSPRYEQYF
>TRBJ2-3|TRBV29-1|NA|NA
TGCAGCGTGACTACAGGGACCGGCACAGATACGCAGTATTTT
CSVTTGTGTDTQYF
>TRBJ2-7|TRBV4-2|TRBD1|NA
TGTGCCAGCAGCCAAGATGGGACAGAGTACGAGCAGTACTTC
CASSQDGTEYEQYF
>TRBJ2-7|TRBV5-1|NA|NA
TGCGCCAGCAGCTCGTCCTACGAGCAGTACTTC
CASSSSYEQYF
>TRBJ2-5|TRBV6-5|NA|NA
TGTGCCAGCAGGGCCGGGGGGCAAGGGACCCAGTACTTC
CASRAGGQGTQYF
>TRBJ2-7|TRBV11-2|NA|NA
TGTGCCAGCAGCTTAGTAGCCGGTCGCGGGGAGCAGTACTTC
CASSLVAGRGEQYF
>TRBJ1-5|TRBV28|TRBD1|NA
TGTGCCAGCAGGACTGTTGGGACAGGGGGCAACTACAATCAGCCCCAGCATTTT
CASRTVGTGGNYNQPQHF
>TRBJ2-7|TRBV28|TRBD1|NA
TGTGCCAGCAGTTGGGACAGGGGGATCGAGCAGTACTTC
CASSWDRGIEQYF
>TRBJ2-2|TRBV6-5|TRBD2|once
TGTGCCAGCAGTTCTTTAGCGGGAGCGAACACCGGGGAGCTGTTTTTT
CASSSLAGANTGELFF
>TRBJ2-7|TRBV5-6|NA|NA
TGTGCCAGCAGCTTGACCGGGGGTTACGAGCAGTACTTC
CASSLTGGYEQYF
>TRBJ1-1|TRBV13|NA|once
TGTGCCAGCAGCCTCTCTTGGACAGCTTCGAACACTGAAGCTTTCTTT
CASSLSWTASNTEAFF
>TRBJ1-3|TRBV2|NA|NA
TGTGCCAGCAGCCGCGGACAGCCGATTCCTTGGTCTGGAAACACCATATATTTT
CASSRGQPIPWSGNTIYF
>TRBJ1-4|TRBV5-1|TRBD1|NA
TGCGCCAGCAGCCCGCCGATCAGGGGGCAACTGTTTTTT
CASSPPIRGQLFF